This T cell receptor (beta chain) was recorded in a study of blood T cell repertoires in COVID-19. The wider study: Nucleic acid was either cDNA or gDNA, and it came from T cells, B-cell-depleted T cells, or PBMCs.

Germline assignment: CDR1 WNHNN and CDR2 SYGVQD (reference sequence). The V end was cut by 0 bases, the J end by 1 base, with 13 bases between. The CDR3 is 17 amino acids. Sequencing was performed with immunoSEQ multiplex PCR; in TCRdb, only in-frame clones are kept and a portion is missing. The table includes 50,000 to 65,000 clones, about four fifths detected once. The specimen was peripheral blood. This sequence originates from a woman aged 60 to 75 with acute or convalescent COVID-19. This rearrangement joins TRBV10-1 to TRBJ1-3; D is ambiguous. CDR3 in DNA: TGCGCCAGCAGTGAGTCGGTGGCAGGTGATTCTGGAAACACCATATATTTT. Translated: CASSESVAGDSGNTIYF.